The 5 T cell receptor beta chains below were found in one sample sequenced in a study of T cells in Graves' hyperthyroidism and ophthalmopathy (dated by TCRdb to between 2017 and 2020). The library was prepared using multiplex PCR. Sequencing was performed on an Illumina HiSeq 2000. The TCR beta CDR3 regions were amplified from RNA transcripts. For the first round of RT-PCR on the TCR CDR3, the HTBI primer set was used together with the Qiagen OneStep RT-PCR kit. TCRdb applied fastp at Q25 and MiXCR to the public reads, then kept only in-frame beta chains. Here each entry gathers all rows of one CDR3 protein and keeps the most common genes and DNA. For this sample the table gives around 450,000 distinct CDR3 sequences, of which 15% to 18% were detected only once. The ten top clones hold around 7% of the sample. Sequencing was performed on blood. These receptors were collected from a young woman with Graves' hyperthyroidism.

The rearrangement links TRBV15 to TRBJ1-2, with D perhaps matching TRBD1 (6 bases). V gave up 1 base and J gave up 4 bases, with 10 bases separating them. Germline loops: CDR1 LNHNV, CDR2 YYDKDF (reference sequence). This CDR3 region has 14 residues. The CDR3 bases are TGTGCCACCAGCAGAGGGACAGAACTCTATGGCTACACCTTC. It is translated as CATSRGTELYGYTF.

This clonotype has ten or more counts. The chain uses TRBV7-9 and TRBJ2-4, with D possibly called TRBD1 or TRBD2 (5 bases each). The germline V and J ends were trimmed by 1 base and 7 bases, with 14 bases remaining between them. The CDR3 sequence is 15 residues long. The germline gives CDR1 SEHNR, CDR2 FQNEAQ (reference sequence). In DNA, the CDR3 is TGTGCCAGCAGCTTAGTACCGGGGCTAAGGAACATTCAGTACTTC. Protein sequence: CASSLVPGLRNIQYF. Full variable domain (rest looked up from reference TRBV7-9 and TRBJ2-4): DTGVSQNPRHKITKRGQNVTFRCDPISEHNRLYWYRQTLGQGPEFLTYFQNEAQLEKSRLLSDRFSAERPKGSFSTLEIQRTEQGDSAMYLCASSLVPGLRNIQYFGAGTRLSVL.

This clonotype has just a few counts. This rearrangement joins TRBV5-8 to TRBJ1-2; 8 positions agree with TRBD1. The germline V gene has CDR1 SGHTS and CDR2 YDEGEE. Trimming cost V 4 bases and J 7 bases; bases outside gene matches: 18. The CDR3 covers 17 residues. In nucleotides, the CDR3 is TGTGCCAGCAGCAACTGGAAAACAGGGGGTAAGAAGAGTGGCTACACCTTC. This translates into CASSNWKTGGKKSGYTF.

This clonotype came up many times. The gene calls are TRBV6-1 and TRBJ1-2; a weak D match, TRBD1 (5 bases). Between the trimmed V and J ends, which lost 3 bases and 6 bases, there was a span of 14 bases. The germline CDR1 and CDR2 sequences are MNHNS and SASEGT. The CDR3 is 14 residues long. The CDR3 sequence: CASSEDGATHGYTF. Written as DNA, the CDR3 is TGTGCCAGCAGTGAGGACGGGGCGACGCATGGCTACACCTTC.

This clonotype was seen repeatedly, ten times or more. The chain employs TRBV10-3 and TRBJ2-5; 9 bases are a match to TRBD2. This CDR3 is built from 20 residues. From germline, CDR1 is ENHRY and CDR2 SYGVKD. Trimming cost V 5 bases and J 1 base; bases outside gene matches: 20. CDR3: CAISPILSGRTLRSQETQYF. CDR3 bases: TGTGCCATCAGTCCGATACTAAGCGGGAGGACGCTAAGGTCCCAAGAGACCCAGTACTTC.